The 17 T cell receptor beta chains below were found in one sample sequenced in a study of cytomegalovirus exposure and HLA in healthy donors. PCR used 60 Vbeta primers and 13 Jbeta primers. Clones were sequenced by immunoSEQ multiplex PCR, and TCRdb holds only the in-frame ones, with some missing. The table includes 140,000 to 150,000 clones, around 84% detected once. What was sequenced was PBMCs. Receptor source: a boy under 10 years old in good health and CMV-seronegative.

This chain uses TRBV7-9 with TRBJ2-1; 7 bases match TRBD2. Germline assignment: CDR1 SEHNR and CDR2 FQNEAQ (reference sequence). V was pared by 0 bases and J by 7 bases, with 6 bases of the junction left unmatched. This CDR3 has 15 amino acids. CDR3 sequence reads: CASSLALAEGNEQFF. Written as DNA, the CDR3 is TGTGCCAGCAGCTTAGCGCTAGCGGAGGGGAATGAGCAGTTCTTC.

This clone occurred a few times. The J gene is TRBJ1-2, the V gene TRBV6-6; D gene uncertain. Germline assignment: CDR1 MNHNY and CDR2 SVGAGI (reference sequence). V was pared by 6 bases and J by 6 bases, with 17 bases between. The CDR3 extends over 14 amino acids. The DNA for the CDR3 is TGTGCCAGCAGCACCGCCAGTGGGAGTGATGGCTACACCTTC. Translation gives CASSTASGSDGYTF.

The genes are TRBV28 and TRBJ2-3; D is undetermined. Trimming removed 2 bases at V and 3 bases at J, with 9 bases between. The CDR3 is made up of 14 amino acids. CDR1 and CDR2 from the germline V gene are MDHEN and SYDVKM. In DNA, the CDR3 is TGTGCCAGCAGTTTACTAGGTTCTACAGATACGCAGTATTTT. It encodes CASSLLGSTDTQYF.

The chain is built from TRBV10-2 and TRBJ2-2, with a tentative D call TRBD1 (6 bases). Germline CDR1 reads WSHSY; CDR2 reads SAAADI. This CDR3 is 14 amino acids long. V lost 6 bases, J lost 6 bases, and 14 bases lay in between. DNA of the CDR3: TGCGCCAGCAGATACAGGGATAAGGCCGGGGAGCTGTTTTTT. Amino acid sequence: CASRYRDKAGELFF.

The chain is built from TRBV2 and TRBJ2-7; perhaps TRBD1 as D (6 bases). The CDR3 runs 15 residues. V lost 2 bases, J lost 4 bases, and 15 bases lay in between. The germline V gene has CDR1 SNHLY and CDR2 FYNNEI. The CDR3 sequence: CASSETMGAYYEQYF. The CDR3 DNA is TGTGCCAGCAGTGAAACTATGGGGGCCTATTACGAGCAGTACTTC.

The chain carries TRBV5-6 and TRBJ1-5; 9 positions match TRBD1. This CDR3 comprises 15 residues. Germline lookup yields CDR1 SGHDT and CDR2 YYEEEE. V was clipped by 4 bases and J by 4 bases; unmatched bases: 6. The CDR3 loop is CASSTQGARNQPQHF. CDR3 sequence (DNA): TGTGCCAGCAGCACACAGGGGGCGAGAAATCAGCCCCAGCATTTT.

V and J are TRBV28 and TRBJ1-2; D not resolved. This CDR3 is built from 12 residues. Germline CDR1 and CDR2: MDHEN and SYDVKM. Trimming cost V 3 bases and J 4 bases, with 6 bases left between them. This chain's CDR3 is CASSLQFYGYTF. The CDR3 nucleotides read TGTGCCAGCAGTTTGCAGTTCTATGGCTACACCTTC.

This sequence joins TRBV5-1 and TRBJ1-1, with D hard to call. Trimming cost V 0 bases and J 6 bases, with 18 bases left between them. Looked up from germline, CDR1 is SGHRS and CDR2 is YFSETQ. CDR3 length: 16 amino acids. CDR3 in DNA: TGCGCCAGCAGCTTGGAGTGGGGTCGGGGTGGATCTGAAGCTTTCTTT. Amino acids: CASSLEWGRGGSEAFF.

The chain is built from TRBV29-1 and TRBJ2-1; D might be TRBD1 (6 bases). The CDR3 is 14 residues long. V shed 6 bases and J shed 2 bases, with 14 bases lying between them. From germline, CDR1 is SQVTM and CDR2 ANQGSEA. DNA of the CDR3: TGCAGCGTCCCAGGGGTTATGACCTACAATGAGCAGTTCTTC. Translation: CSVPGVMTYNEQFF.

V and J are TRBV6-5 and TRBJ1-6; 7 bases match TRBD1. The CDR3 has 15 amino acids. Germline-derived CDR1 and CDR2 are MNHEY and SVGAGI. With 6 bases clipped from V and 4 bases from J, the junction kept 6 bases outside the gene matches. The CDR3 loop is CASRPGTAYNSPLHF. CDR3 nucleotides: TGTGCCAGCAGGCCCGGGACAGCTTATAATTCACCCCTCCACTTT.

The J gene is TRBJ2-6, the V gene TRBV10-3; tentative D call: TRBD1 (6 bases). Trimming shortened V by 4 bases and J by 0 bases, and 10 bases separated the two germline ends. The germline CDR1 and CDR2 sequences are ENHRY and SYGVKD. The CDR3 runs 16 residues. In nucleotides, the CDR3 is TGTGCCATCAGTGGAATAGGGGGCTCTGGGGCCAACGTCCTGACTTTC. Its translation is CAISGIGGSGANVLTF.

The chain has TRBV5-4 and TRBJ2-3, with 11 bases identical to TRBD2. The CDR3 covers 15 residues. Germline CDR1 and CDR2: SGHNT and YYREEE (reference sequence). The junction had 8 bases not matched to a gene; V was cut back by 7 bases and J by 4 bases. This CDR3 is CASSHSGGAPDTQYF. The CDR3 nucleotides are TGTGCCAGCTCCCATAGCGGGGGGGCCCCAGATACGCAGTATTTT.

The chain couples TRBV6-1 to TRBJ1-3, with TRBD1 matching 7 bases. V gave up 3 bases and J gave up 5 bases; unmatched junction bases: 19. The germline V gene encodes CDR1 MNHNS and CDR2 SASEGT. The CDR3 covers 19 residues. For the CDR3, the DNA is TGTGCCAGCAGTGACAACCCCTCTGGGACAGCGAGGACAAGAAACACCATATATTTT. This sequence encodes CASSDNPSGTARTRNTIYF.

A few counts support this clone. Within the sample, other DNA sequences also encode this same CDR3. The chain joins TRBV27 to TRBJ2-7, with D hard to call. V gave up 5 bases and J gave up 3 bases, with 5 bases separating them. This CDR3 spans 11 amino acids. Germline loops: CDR1 MNHEY, CDR2 SMNVEV (reference sequence). DNA for the CDR3: TGTGCCAGCAGTCCGGGCTACGAGCAGTACTTC. It is translated as CASSPGYEQYF.

The chain recombines TRBV28 with TRBJ2-7; TRBD2 is a possible D gene (5 bases). The V end was cut by 7 bases, the J end by 3 bases, with 16 bases between. The CDR3 contains 14 residues. CDR1 and CDR2 (germline): MDHEN, SYDVKM. The CDR3 is CASTRPGRVYEQYF. CDR3 in DNA: TGTGCCAGCACCCGCCCCGGGCGGGTCTACGAGCAGTACTTC.

The chain employs TRBV28 and TRBJ2-7; 8 bases are shared with TRBD2. This CDR3 is 15 amino acids long. Per the germline V gene, CDR1 is MDHEN and CDR2 is SYDVKM. The J segment lost 0 bases and the V segment lost 2 bases, leaving 3 bases of the junction unmatched. The CDR3 sequence: CASSLPAGGSYEQYF. CDR3 sequence (DNA): TGTGCCAGCAGTTTACCCGCGGGGGGCTCCTACGAGCAGTACTTC.

For the CDR3, the DNA is TGTGCCAGCAGTGATGCTTCAGGACTAGCGGAAGAAAGCTCCTACGAGCAGTACTTC. It yields the protein CASSDASGLAEESSYEQYF. The rearrangement links TRBV6-4 to TRBJ2-7, with 10 nucleotides matching TRBD2. V was clipped by 3 bases and J by 0 bases; unmatched bases: 14. CDR1 and CDR2 from the germline V gene are MRHNA and SNTAGT. This CDR3 comprises 19 residues.